This TCR beta chain was observed in a study of human T cells and chemical hapten exposure. Time point reported: patch test 1, 2 weeks after DPC sensitization. Treatment defined: therapeutic diphenylcyclopropenone sensitization with weekly scalp DPC. TCRdb re-derived calls from the RACE reads in MiXCR, one entry per CDR3 protein. The table records around 100,000 distinct CDR3 sequences, 11% of them present only once. This CDR3 is 14 amino acids long. Trimming at V came to 4 bases and at J to 6 bases, leaving 2 bases not matched to a gene. Germline CDR1 reads PRHDT; CDR2 reads FYEKMQ (reference sequence).

V is TRBV13 and J is TRBJ1-6; 8 bases align to TRBD1. The material sequenced was whole blood, taken in connection with sensitization to the hapten diphenylcyclopropenone (DPC). The TCR comes from a woman aged 40 to 49 with alopecia areata. Some clones in this sample may be carry-over from other donors' samples. The CDR3 sequence is CASSSRGRNSPLHF. As DNA, the CDR3 is TGTGCCAGCAGCTCCAGGGGGCGTAATTCACCCCTCCACTTT. The complete variable domain, with remaining parts taken from reference TRBV13 and TRBJ1-6, reads AAGVIQSPRHLIKEKRETATLKCYPIPRHDTVYWYQQGPGQDPQFLISFYEKMQSDKGSIPDRFSAQQFSDYHSELNMSSLELGDSALYFCASSSRGRNSPLHFGNGTRLTVT.